The 20 T cell receptor beta chains listed next were all sequenced from one sample in a study of beta chain features in type 1 diabetes. Study-level results: Type 1 diabetes patients had moderately but significantly shorter TCRB CDR3s in all four CD4+ subsets.

Sequenced material consisted of expressed TCRB transcripts (all of the isolated RNA was reverse transcribed). Repertoires were generated with immunoSEQ multiplex PCR, while TCRdb's copy carries only in-frame clones and drops some. This sample has approximately 170,000 clones; 7.8% occur once, and the top ten carry about 1%. These receptors have no known antigen. The sequenced sample consisted of central memory CD4+ T cells from blood. The receptors here all came from a woman in her thirties or forties with type 1 diabetes.

The table lists this clone with a few counts. This chain connects TRBV19 to TRBJ1-1; 7 bases match TRBD1. The CDR3 totals 14 residues. Germline V gives CDR1 LNHDA, CDR2 SQIVND (reference sequence). V shed 3 bases and J 4 bases; nucleotides not matched to a gene: 5. The CDR3 sequence: CASSIRQGGTEAFF. The CDR3 bases are TGTGCCAGTAGTATCCGCCAGGGGGGCACTGAAGCTTTCTTT.

This clone was seen a handful of times. V is TRBV7-2 and J is TRBJ1-5, with 7 bases identical to TRBD1. The CDR3 loop spans 15 amino acids. Per the germline V gene, CDR1 is SGHTA and CDR2 is FQGNSA. J lost 3 bases, V lost 6 bases, and 8 bases had no gene match. The CDR3: CASSPDREVNQPQHF. For the CDR3, the DNA is TGTGCCAGCAGTCCAGACAGGGAGGTCAATCAGCCCCAGCATTTT. Full variable domain (rest looked up from reference TRBV7-2 and TRBJ1-5): GAGVSQSPSNKVTEKGKDVELRCDPISGHTALYWYRQSLGQGLEFLIYFQGNSAPDKSGLPSDRFSAERTGGSVSTLTIQRTQQEDSAVYLCASSPDREVNQPQHFGDGTRLSIL.

This clone was found a few times. The gene calls are TRBV7-2 and TRBJ1-2, with D hard to call. Trimming left V 2 bases short and J 0 bases short, with 4 bases between. Germline assignment: CDR1 SGHTA and CDR2 FQGNSA. The CDR3 has 13 amino acids. The CDR3 sequence: CASSLLPNYGYTF. The CDR3 DNA is TGTGCCAGCAGCTTACTTCCTAACTATGGCTACACCTTC.

This clone was detected ten times or more. The CDR3 nucleotides read TGTGCCAGCAGCGGCGACAGCCAAGAGACCCAGTACTTC. Translated: CASSGDSQETQYF. This chain joins TRBV28 and TRBJ2-5; D possibly corresponds to TRBD1 (5 bases). V lost 6 bases, J lost 1 base, and 9 bases lay in between. The CDR3 loop spans 13 amino acids. Germline CDR1 is MDHEN and CDR2 is SYDVKM.

This sequence joins TRBV15 and TRBJ1-1, with TRBD1 as a possible D gene (5 bases). The germline V and J ends were trimmed by 0 bases and 8 bases, with 10 bases remaining between them. Germline lookup yields CDR1 LNHNV and CDR2 YYDKDF (reference sequence). The CDR3 is 13 residues long. The CDR3, as DNA: TGTGCCACCAGCAGAGATGAAGGGGAAGAAGCTTTCTTT. It codes for CATSRDEGEEAFF.

CDR3 sequence: CASSHAGYSQPQHF. The CDR3 nucleotides read TGTGCCAGCAGCCATGCAGGGTACAGTCAGCCCCAGCATTTT. The chain employs TRBV7-8 and TRBJ1-5, with a tentative D call TRBD1 (5 bases). From germline, CDR1 is SGHVS and CDR2 FQNEAQ. CDR3 length equals 14 residues. Trimming removed 5 bases from V and 6 bases from J, with 14 bases in between.

The chain recombines TRBV20-1 with TRBJ2-1; TRBD1 might be the D (6 bases). Looked up from germline, CDR1 is DFQATT and CDR2 is SNEGSKA (reference sequence). Trimming left V 1 base short and J 14 bases short, with 12 bases between. The CDR3 covers 11 residues. The CDR3 DNA sequence: TGCAGTGCTAGAGTGGGGGCTGGTGAGTTCTTC. This gives the protein CSARVGAGEFF.

This clone showed up just a few times. This chain uses TRBV7-2 with TRBJ1-1; weak D call: TRBD1 (5 bases). The V end was cut by 2 bases, the J end by 6 bases, with 13 bases between. The CDR3 length is 14 residues. CDR1 is SGHTA, CDR2 FQGNSA, per germline. The CDR3 spells CASSLRGRGAEAFF. In DNA, the CDR3 is TGTGCCAGCAGCTTAAGAGGGAGGGGTGCTGAAGCTTTCTTT.

This clone turned up a few times. This chain joins TRBV7-2 and TRBJ2-2, with TRBD2 as a possible D gene (7 bases). Looked up from germline, CDR1 is SGHTA and CDR2 is FQGNSA. V was pared by 4 bases and J by 6 bases, with 15 bases between. This CDR3 is built from 15 residues. Written as DNA, the CDR3 is TGTGCCAGCAGCTCCCCCACGGGGGGCTCCGGGGAGCTGTTTTTT. This codes for CASSSPTGGSGELFF.

This clone was observed a handful of times. The gene calls are TRBV7-2 and TRBJ2-1; 10 bases agree with TRBD2. The V segment lost 0 bases and the J segment 4 bases; nucleotides outside the gene matches: 6. The CDR3 covers 17 residues. Germline CDR1 reads SGHTA; CDR2 reads FQGNSA. CDR3: CASSLAGGTSVYNEQFF. The CDR3 region has the DNA TGTGCCAGCAGCTTAGCAGGGGGGACTAGCGTGTACAATGAGCAGTTCTTC.

The chain employs TRBV7-3 and TRBJ1-6; 11 nucleotides agree with TRBD1. CDR3 length equals 15 residues. CDR1 is SGHTA and CDR2 is FQGTGA in the germline V gene. The junction had 7 bases not matched to a gene; V was cut back by 5 bases and J by 10 bases. The CDR3 bases are TGTGCCAGCAGCCTATTGGGACAGGGGGACTCACCCCTCCACTTT. As protein: CASSLLGQGDSPLHF.

In this sample, this clone turned up a few times. The V call is TRBV27, the J call TRBJ2-3; weak D call: TRBD2 (6 bases). Germline V gene sequence: CDR1 MNHEY, CDR2 SMNVEV (reference sequence). Trimming shortened V by 7 bases and J by 3 bases, and 17 bases separated the two germline ends. The CDR3 runs to 15 residues. CDR3 loop: CASTPSKGRTDTQYF. The CDR3 DNA sequence: TGTGCCAGCACCCCTTCTAAGGGGAGGACAGATACGCAGTATTTT.

The gene calls are TRBV5-5 and TRBJ2-1; TRBD2 is a possible D gene (6 bases). The ends were cut back, 3 bases at V and 5 bases at J, with 9 bases in the middle. Germline V lookup: CDR1 SGHKS, CDR2 YYEKEE (reference sequence). The CDR3 loop spans 13 amino acids. CDR3 DNA: TGTGCCAGCAGCTCCTGGACTAACAATGAGCAGTTCTTC. This encodes CASSSWTNNEQFF.

This clone was detected a few times. This rearrangement joins TRBV5-6 to TRBJ2-7; 11 nucleotides align to TRBD2. Trimming took 4 bases from V and 5 from J; bases not matched to a gene: 11. The CDR3 spans 16 residues. From germline, CDR1 is SGHDT and CDR2 YYEEEE. In DNA, the CDR3 is TGTGCCAGCAGCAGAACTAGCGGGAGTAGGGCGGACGAGCAGTACTTC. Its protein is CASSRTSGSRADEQYF.

This clone was found a few times. CDR3: CASSPTREGEQYF. The CDR3 nucleotides read TGTGCCAGCTCACCGACGCGGGAGGGCGAGCAGTACTTC. This rearrangement joins TRBV18 to TRBJ2-7, with TRBD2 matching over 9 bases. CDR1 and CDR2 from the germline V gene are KGHSH and LQKENI. With 3 bases clipped from V and 6 bases from J, the junction kept 3 bases outside the gene matches. This CDR3 has 13 residues.

The CDR3: CASSLQQAYEQYF. The CDR3 DNA follows: TGTGCCAGCAGCCTCCAACAGGCCTACGAGCAGTACTTC. The V gene is TRBV7-9, the J gene TRBJ2-7, with D possibly being TRBD1 (5 bases). Germline V lookup: CDR1 SEHNR, CDR2 FQNEAQ (reference sequence). CDR3 size: 13 residues. V was shortened by 5 bases and J by 2 bases, with 10 bases between the two germline ends. Variable domain in full (rest from reference TRBV7-9 and TRBJ2-7): DTGVSQNPRHKITKRGQNVTFRCDPISEHNRLYWYRQTLGQGPEFLTYFQNEAQLEKSRLLSDRFSAERPKGSFSTLEIQRTEQGDSAMYLCASSLQQAYEQYFGPGTRLTVT.

The J gene is TRBJ2-4, the V gene TRBV7-2, with 10 positions matching TRBD2. CDR3 length equals 15 residues. CDR1 is SGHTA and CDR2 is FQGNSA in the germline V gene. V trimming: 4 bases; J trimming: 3 bases; junction bases outside the gene matches: 3. The CDR3 DNA reads as TGTGCCAGCAGCTCTAGCGGGAGTGGCAAAAACATTCAGTACTTC. Encoded protein: CASSSSGSGKNIQYF. Full variable domain (outside the CDR3, taken from reference TRBV7-2 and TRBJ2-4): GAGVSQSPSNKVTEKGKDVELRCDPISGHTALYWYRQSLGQGLEFLIYFQGNSAPDKSGLPSDRFSAERTGGSVSTLTIQRTQQEDSAVYLCASSSSGSGKNIQYFGAGTRLSVL.

The chain has TRBV15 and TRBJ2-1; the match to TRBD1 covers 9 bases. The CDR3 is 16 residues long. J was trimmed by 7 bases and V by 0 bases; bases with no gene match: 7. CDR1 is LNHNV and CDR2 is YYDKDF in the germline V gene (reference sequence). The CDR3 nucleotides read TGTGCCACCAGCAGAGAGAGGGACAGGGTCGATAATGAGCAGTTCTTC. Translating it yields CATSRERDRVDNEQFF.

A few counts support this clone. The rearrangement uses TRBV5-4 and TRBJ2-3; 9 bases match TRBD2. The CDR3 is 16 residues long. The V segment lost 4 bases and the J segment 4 bases; nucleotides outside the gene matches: 10. Germline V gene lookup returns CDR1 SGHNT and CDR2 YYREEE (reference sequence). The CDR3 protein is CASSPGTSRGADTQYF. CDR3 nucleotide sequence: TGTGCCAGCAGCCCGGGGACTAGCAGGGGCGCAGATACGCAGTATTTT.

V is TRBV2 and J is TRBJ1-4, with TRBD1 identical over 8 bases. CDR3 size: 14 residues. The germline gives CDR1 SNHLY, CDR2 FYNNEI. V lost 7 bases, J lost 7 bases, and 8 bases stayed unmatched. The DNA of the CDR3 is TGTGCCAGCATCTTTCAGGGGGCGAGTGAAAAACTGTTTTTT. This encodes CASIFQGASEKLFF.